The 29 T cell receptor beta chains reported below all come from one sample, sequenced in a study of identical twins. Using its own MiXCR run on the 5' RACE reads, TCRdb lists one record per CDR3 protein. The sample yields fewer than 900,000 distinct CDR3 sequences, 20% to 25% seen once. The sample was also reused in another study, on T cells expressing NK-cell markers.

The sequenced sample consisted of PBMCs. Every receptor here comes from a woman under 30 in good health.

The chain has TRBV5-1 and TRBJ2-1; D ambiguous. V shed 0 bases and J shed 10 bases, with 8 bases lying between them. Germline V CDR1 and CDR2: SGHRS, YFSETQ. This CDR3 has 12 amino acids. The CDR3 region has the DNA TGCGCCAGCAGCTTGGCAAGATTCGAGCAGTTCTTC. Residues: CASSLARFEQFF.

The chain links TRBV20-1 to TRBJ2-1, with a possible D match to TRBD2 (7 bases). The length of the CDR3 is 16 residues. Germline V lookup: CDR1 DFQATT, CDR2 SNEGSKA (reference sequence). V was pared by 4 bases and J by 1 base, with 17 bases between. Written as DNA, the CDR3 is TGCAGTGCTAAACAGGCTAGGGGGGGATCCTACAATGAGCAGTTCTTC. This encodes CSAKQARGGSYNEQFF.

This clonotype was counted only a few times. The chain uses TRBV6-1 and TRBJ1-2; D might be TRBD1 (5 bases). The length of the CDR3 is 14 residues. V shed 3 bases and J shed 8 bases, with 16 bases lying between them. The germline gives CDR1 MNHNS, CDR2 SASEGT. DNA for the CDR3: TGTGCCAGCAGTGAGATCCAGGGTAATACGGGCTACACCTTC. Its protein product is CASSEIQGNTGYTF.

The V gene is TRBV21-1, the J gene TRBJ2-1; the table gives TRBD1 as D, unverified against the DNA. TRBV21-1 is listed as a pseudogene. This CDR3 has 15 amino acids. The CDR3 DNA reads TGTGCTAAGGGGGCAGGGGGCCTAAGTGGCAATGAGCAGTTCTTC. Protein: CAKGAGGLSGNEQFF.

This chain connects TRBV20-1 to TRBJ2-1; 11 nucleotides line up with TRBD2. This CDR3 has 15 amino acids. The ends lost 1 base at V and 3 bases at J; junction bases unmatched: 2. Looked up from germline, CDR1 is DFQATT and CDR2 is SNEGSKA (reference sequence). CDR3 amino acids: CSARGGLAVYNEQFF. CDR3 nucleotide sequence: TGCAGTGCTAGAGGGGGACTAGCGGTCTACAATGAGCAGTTCTTC.

At least ten counts were recorded for this clonotype. The rearrangement uses TRBV6-2 or TRBV6-3 and TRBJ2-7; D unclear. Germline CDR1 is MNHEY and CDR2 is SVGEGT. V was shortened by 0 bases and J by 2 bases, with 5 bases between the two germline ends. This CDR3 has 13 amino acids. CDR3 DNA sequence: TGTGCCAGCAGTTACTCCGACACCTACGAGCAGTACTTC. It is translated as CASSYSDTYEQYF.

This chain uses TRBV15 with TRBJ2-7, with 7 bases identical to TRBD2. Germline trimming cut 5 bases from V and 6 bases from J; bases unmatched to any gene: 13. The CDR3 length is 15 residues. Germline-derived CDR1 and CDR2 are LNHNV and YYDKDF (reference sequence). In DNA, the CDR3 is TGTGCCACCAGCGGGGCGACTAGCATAATCGGCGAGCAGTACTTC. Translation gives CATSGATSIIGEQYF.

This clonotype was seen a handful of times. As DNA, the CDR3 is TGCAGTGCTAGTAGAGGGATTTACAATGAGCAGTTCTTC. The encoded protein is CSASRGIYNEQFF. The rearrangement joins TRBV20-1 to TRBJ2-1; D perhaps matches TRBD2 (5 bases). The CDR3 is made up of 13 amino acids. Trimming took off 3 bases at V and 4 bases at J, with 10 bases between the two ends. Germline V CDR1 and CDR2: DFQATT, SNEGSKA (reference sequence).

The chain links TRBV16 to TRBJ2-7; 10 bases are a match to TRBD1. The CDR3 runs to 19 residues. Germline CDR1 is KGHSY and CDR2 is FQNENV. V dropped 3 bases and J dropped 4; count of bases not matched to a gene: 18. CDR3 in DNA: TGTGCCAGCAGCCAGTCTCACATCCCGGGACAGGGGATATTTTACGAGCAGTACTTC. Its protein product is CASSQSHIPGQGIFYEQYF.

This clonotype came up a few times. This chain joins TRBV20-1 and TRBJ2-3; 7 bases match TRBD2. V lost 4 bases to trimming and J lost 5 bases; unmatched junction nucleotides: 9. The CDR3 loop spans 14 amino acids. Per germline, CDR1 DFQATT and CDR2 SNEGSKA (reference sequence). This chain's CDR3 is CSATGVAGEDTQYF. The CDR3 DNA sequence: TGCAGTGCTACCGGGGTCGCGGGAGAAGATACGCAGTATTTT.

This clonotype turned up a few times. The gene calls are TRBV20-1 and TRBJ2-5; possible D gene TRBD1, 5 bases. V was shortened by 6 bases and J by 3 bases, with 17 bases between the two germline ends. CDR3 length equals 14 residues. The germline gives CDR1 DFQATT, CDR2 SNEGSKA (reference sequence). CDR3 region: CSASRAQGEETQYF. DNA of the CDR3: TGCAGTGCGTCTCGCGCCCAAGGGGAAGAGACCCAGTACTTC.

The V gene is TRBV12-3 or TRBV12-4, the J gene TRBJ2-1, with a possible D match to TRBD1 (6 bases). Trimming removed 4 bases at V and 5 bases at J, with 12 bases between. This CDR3 is 14 amino acids long. CDR3 nucleotide sequence: TGTGCCAGCAGTTCCCAGGGGCTCCACAATGAGCAGTTCTTC. Protein product: CASSSQGLHNEQFF.

This clonotype has a handful of counts. The V call is TRBV13, the J call TRBJ2-4; D is perhaps TRBD2 (5 bases). The germline V and J ends were trimmed by 4 bases and 3 bases, with 10 bases remaining between them. This CDR3 is 14 amino acids long. CDR1 is PRHDT, CDR2 FYEKMQ, per germline (reference sequence). The CDR3 sequence: CASSSREGKNIQYF. The CDR3 DNA reads as TGTGCCAGCAGCTCCCGGGAAGGCAAAAACATTCAGTACTTC. The full variable domain, in which reference TRBV13 and TRBJ2-4 provide the parts outside the CDR3, is AAGVIQSPRHLIKEKRETATLKCYPIPRHDTVYWYQQGPGQDPQFLISFYEKMQSDKGSIPDRFSAQQFSDYHSELNMSSLELGDSALYFCASSSREGKNIQYFGAGTRLSVL.

J is TRBJ1-1 and V is TRBV7-9; D uncertain. This CDR3 has 15 amino acids. The V gene lost 3 bases and the J gene lost 7 bases, with 18 bases spanning the gap. Germline CDR1 SEHNR, CDR2 FQNEAQ (reference sequence). CDR3 sequence: CASSLGPFERGEAFF. Written as DNA, the CDR3 is TGTGCCAGCAGCTTGGGCCCCTTCGAACGGGGTGAAGCTTTCTTT. The full variable domain, with the rest looked up from reference TRBV7-9 and TRBJ1-1, is DTGVSQNPRHKITKRGQNVTFRCDPISEHNRLYWYRQTLGQGPEFLTYFQNEAQLEKSRLLSDRFSAERPKGSFSTLEIQRTEQGDSAMYLCASSLGPFERGEAFFGQGTRLTVV.

The CDR3, as DNA: TGTGCCAGCAGATATGGGAGGGGGTCCTACGAGCAGTACTTC. Translating gives CASRYGRGSYEQYF. J is TRBJ2-7 and V is TRBV6-5; D is possibly TRBD2 (7 bases). Between the trimmed V and J ends, which lost 6 bases and 1 base, there was a span of 13 bases. The CDR3 is 14 amino acids. The V gene's germline CDR1 is MNHEY and CDR2 SVGAGI.

V gene TRBV30 combines with J gene TRBJ2-1, with 8 nucleotides matching TRBD1. With 7 bases clipped from V and 10 bases from J, the junction kept 15 bases outside the gene matches. Germline V gives CDR1 GTSNPN, CDR2 SVGIG (reference sequence). This CDR3 is 14 amino acids long. The CDR3 here is CASVSGQAVGEQFF. The CDR3 DNA reads as TGTGCCTCGGTGTCGGGACAGGCCGTTGGAGAGCAGTTCTTC.

V is TRBV5-1 and J is TRBJ2-2; a possible D gene is TRBD1 (6 bases). CDR1 SGHRS and CDR2 YFSETQ come from the germline V gene. This CDR3 spans 14 amino acids. V lost 4 bases and J lost 2, with 9 bases in between. CDR3: CASSHGTNTGELFF. CDR3 sequence (DNA): TGCGCCAGCAGCCACGGGACAAACACCGGGGAGCTGTTTTTT.

This chain joins TRBV9 and TRBJ2-2; 9 bases map to TRBD1. V gave up 5 bases and J gave up 4 bases; unmatched junction bases: 3. The CDR3 is 14 amino acids. The germline V gene encodes CDR1 SGDLS and CDR2 YYNGEE. CDR3 sequence: CASRTGGSTGELFF. In DNA, the CDR3 is TGTGCCAGCAGGACAGGGGGTTCCACCGGGGAGCTGTTTTTT.

The CDR3, as DNA: TGTGCCAGCAGCCAAGGACTAGCGGGGCGGCAGTTCTTC. Translation: CASSQGLAGRQFF. The V gene is TRBV7-9, the J gene TRBJ2-1; 12 bases align to TRBD2. The CDR3 is 13 amino acids. Trimming cost V 5 bases and J 12 bases; bases outside gene matches: 5. The germline gives CDR1 SEHNR, CDR2 FQNEAQ (reference sequence).

This clonotype was detected many times. The chain employs TRBV29-1 and TRBJ2-3, with 12 positions matching TRBD1. The CDR3 consists of 21 residues. Trimming removed 1 base from V and 1 base from J; junction bases left unmatched: 18. Per the germline V gene, CDR1 is SQVTM and CDR2 is ANQGSEA. The CDR3 DNA is TGCAGCGTTGAAGTCCGGGACAGGGGGCGCGATGGGACTAGCGGCACAGATACGCAGTATTTT. Translation: CSVEVRDRGRDGTSGTDTQYF.

The genes are TRBV6-5 and TRBJ1-1; perhaps TRBD1 as D (6 bases). Looked up from germline, CDR1 is MNHEY and CDR2 is SVGAGI. The CDR3 is 15 amino acids. Trimming took 5 bases from V and 5 from J, leaving 18 bases between them. The CDR3 bases are TGTGCCAGCAGTAACTATGGGGGCGCAAATACTGAAGCTTTCTTT. Translating gives CASSNYGGANTEAFF.

This clonotype appeared many times. The chain employs TRBV12-3 or TRBV12-4 and TRBJ1-2; maybe TRBD1 (5 bases). V was cut by 6 bases and J by 8 bases, with 13 bases left in between. This CDR3 spans 12 amino acids. The CDR3 DNA is TGTGCCAGCAGGCCAGGGTGGGAAGGCTACACCTTC. Amino acids: CASRPGWEGYTF.

The sample holds a few counts of this clonotype. The rearrangement joins TRBV6-1 to TRBJ1-5, with 8 bases fitting TRBD1. There are 15 residues in the CDR3. The V gene end was trimmed by 5 bases and the J gene end by 5 bases; junction bases not matched to a gene: 8. CDR1 and CDR2 from the germline V gene are MNHNS and SASEGT. In nucleotides, the CDR3 is TGTGCCAGCAGTCCCTGGGACAGGATCGATCAGCCCCAGCATTTT. This gives the protein CASSPWDRIDQPQHF.

This clonotype was recorded a few times. The rearrangement uses TRBV20-1 and TRBJ1-4; D unclear. The germline CDR1 and CDR2 sequences are DFQATT and SNEGSKA (reference sequence). Trimming removed 7 bases at V and 1 base at J, with 16 bases between. The CDR3 covers 15 residues. The CDR3 DNA follows: TGCAGTGTCCCACCGGGAGGGAGAACTAATGAAAAACTGTTTTTT. Its translation is CSVPPGGRTNEKLFF.

This clonotype was picked up a small number of times. The rearrangement uses TRBV20-1 and TRBJ2-1; D tentatively fits TRBD1 or TRBD2 (6 bases each). The V and J ends lost 6 bases and 10 bases respectively, with 25 bases between them. The CDR3 is 15 residues long. The germline gives CDR1 DFQATT, CDR2 SNEGSKA (reference sequence). The CDR3 reads CSADRDWGLGAEQFF. The CDR3 DNA is TGCAGTGCCGATAGGGACTGGGGGCTAGGGGCGGAGCAGTTCTTC.

This clonotype was counted at least ten times. CDR3 nucleotide sequence: TGTGCCAGCAGCCCAGACTACACCGGGGAGCTGTTTTTT. Protein: CASSPDYTGELFF. J is TRBJ2-2 and V is TRBV5-6; D unclear. Trimming cost V 4 bases and J 3 bases, with 7 bases left between them. The CDR3 is 13 amino acids. From germline, CDR1 is SGHDT and CDR2 YYEEEE.

The chain combines TRBV20-1 with TRBJ2-1; D is perhaps TRBD2 (6 bases). Trimming shortened V by 4 bases and J by 8 bases, and 24 bases separated the two germline ends. Germline V gives CDR1 DFQATT, CDR2 SNEGSKA (reference sequence). This CDR3 is built from 16 residues. The CDR3: CSATKLGTSMGDEQFF. In nucleotides, the CDR3 is TGCAGTGCTACTAAATTAGGGACTTCAATGGGCGATGAGCAGTTCTTC.

The rearrangement uses TRBV29-1 and TRBJ1-4; 7 nucleotides match TRBD1. The CDR3 length is 13 residues. The germline CDR1 and CDR2 sequences are SQVTM and ANQGSEA. V shed 5 bases, J shed 4 bases, and the junction held 4 bases outside the gene matches. The CDR3: CSVRTGFNEKLFF. In DNA form, the CDR3 reads TGCAGCGTTCGGACAGGCTTTAATGAAAAACTGTTTTTT.

This clonotype has only a few counts. This chain links TRBV12-3 or TRBV12-4 with TRBJ2-2, with no clear D. This CDR3 region has 13 residues. V lost 8 bases and J 0 bases, leaving 7 bases between the germline ends. In DNA form, the CDR3 reads TGTGCCAGCGGATCCCCGAACACCGGGGAGCTGTTTTTT. Residues: CASGSPNTGELFF.